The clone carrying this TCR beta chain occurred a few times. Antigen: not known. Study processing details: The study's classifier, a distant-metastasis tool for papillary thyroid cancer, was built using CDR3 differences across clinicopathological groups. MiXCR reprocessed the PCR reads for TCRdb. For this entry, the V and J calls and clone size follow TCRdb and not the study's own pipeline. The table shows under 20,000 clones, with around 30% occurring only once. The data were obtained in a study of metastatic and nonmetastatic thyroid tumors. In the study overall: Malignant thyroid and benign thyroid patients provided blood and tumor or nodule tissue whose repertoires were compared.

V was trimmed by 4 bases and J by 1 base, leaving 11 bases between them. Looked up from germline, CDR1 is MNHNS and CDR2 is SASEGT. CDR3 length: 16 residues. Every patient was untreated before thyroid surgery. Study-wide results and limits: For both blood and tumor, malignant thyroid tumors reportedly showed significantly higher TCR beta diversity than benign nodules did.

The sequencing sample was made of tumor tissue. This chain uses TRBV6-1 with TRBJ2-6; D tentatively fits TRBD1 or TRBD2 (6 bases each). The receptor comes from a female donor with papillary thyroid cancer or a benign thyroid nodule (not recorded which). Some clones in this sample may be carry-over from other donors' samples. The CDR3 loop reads CASSGGGLSGANVLTF. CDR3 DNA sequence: TGTGCCAGCAGTGGAGGGGGACTTTCTGGGGCCAACGTCCTGACTTTC.